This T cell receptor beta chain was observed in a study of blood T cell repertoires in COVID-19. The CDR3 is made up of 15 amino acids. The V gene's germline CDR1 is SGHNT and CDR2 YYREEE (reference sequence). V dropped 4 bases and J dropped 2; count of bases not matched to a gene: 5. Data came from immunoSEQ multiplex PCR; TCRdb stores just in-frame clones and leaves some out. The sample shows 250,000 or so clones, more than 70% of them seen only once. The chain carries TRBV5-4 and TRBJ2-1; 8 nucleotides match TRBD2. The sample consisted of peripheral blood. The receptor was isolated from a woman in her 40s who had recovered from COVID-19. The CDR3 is CASSQSGRPYNEQFF. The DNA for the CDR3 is TGTGCCAGCAGCCAGAGCGGGAGACCCTACAATGAGCAGTTCTTC.